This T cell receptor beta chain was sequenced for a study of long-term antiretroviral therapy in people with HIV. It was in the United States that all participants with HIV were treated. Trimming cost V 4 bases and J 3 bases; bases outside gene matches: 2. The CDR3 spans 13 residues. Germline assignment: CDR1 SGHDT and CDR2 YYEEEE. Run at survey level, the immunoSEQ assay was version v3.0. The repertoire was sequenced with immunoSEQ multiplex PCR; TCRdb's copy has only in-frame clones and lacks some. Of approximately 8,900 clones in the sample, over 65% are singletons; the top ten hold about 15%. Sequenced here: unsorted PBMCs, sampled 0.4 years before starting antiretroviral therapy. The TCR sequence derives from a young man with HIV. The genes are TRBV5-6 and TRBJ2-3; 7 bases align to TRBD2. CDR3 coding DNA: TGTGCCAGCAGCCTCGGGGGGACAGATACGCAGTATTTT. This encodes CASSLGGTDTQYF. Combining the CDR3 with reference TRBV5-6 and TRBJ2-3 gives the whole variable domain DAGVTQSPTHLIKTRGQQVTLRCSPKSGHDTVSWYQQALGQGPQFIFQYYEEEERQRGNFPDRFSGHQFPNYSSELNVNALLLGDSALYLCASSLGGTDTQYFGPGTRLTVL.